This T cell receptor beta chain was captured by sequencing in a study of CD8 T cells in ankylosing spondylitis. Notes on the study in general: Characteristic, it appeared, of ankylosing spondylitis blood was a TCR beta motif of fewer than 10 highly homologous variants. Past studies reported some motif variants in reactive arthritis synovial fluid and blood.

This clonotype came up many times. Its antigen is unidentified. V lost 4 bases to trimming and J lost 2 bases; unmatched junction nucleotides: 5. The germline V gene has CDR1 DFQATT and CDR2 SNEGSKA (reference sequence). The CDR3 is 14 amino acids. Each CDR3 protein is one row after TCRdb ran MiXCR on the 5' RACE reads. The sample lists fewer than 350,000 distinct CDR3 sequences, approximately 10% occurring once. The chain employs TRBV20-1 and TRBJ1-1; TRBD1 aligns across 9 bases. The sequencing input was blood, either unsorted or a sorted T cell fraction (not recorded which). The clonotype originates from a female donor with ankylosing spondylitis or in good health (not recorded which). CDR3 region: CSATRDRANTEAFF. The CDR3 DNA reads TGCAGTGCTACCCGGGACAGGGCCAACACTGAAGCTTTCTTT.